This entry lists 9 T cell receptor beta chains sequenced from one sample in a study of cytomegalovirus exposure and HLA in healthy donors. Use of 60 Vbeta and 13 Jbeta primers characterized the PCR. Only in-frame clones appear in the TCRdb table, and some are missing; sequencing was by immunoSEQ multiplex PCR. Of around 78,000 clones listed, about three quarters were seen once; the top ten hold 0.9% to 1.2%. Sequencing used PBMCs. The origin of the receptors is a male donor in good health and CMV-seronegative.

This chain joins TRBV9 and TRBJ1-2, with 10 nucleotides matching TRBD1. The length of the CDR3 is 15 residues. J lost 4 bases, V lost 4 bases, and 7 bases had no gene match. Germline V gene data show CDR1 as SGDLS and CDR2 as YYNGEE. The CDR3 here is CASSLGQGVGYGYTF. The CDR3, as DNA: TGTGCCAGCAGCCTCGGACAGGGGGTGGGCTATGGCTACACCTTC.

This clone was recorded a few times. The chain links TRBV9 to TRBJ2-1, with D perhaps matching TRBD2 (6 bases). V was cut by 0 bases and J by 2 bases, with 6 bases left in between. The CDR3 is 14 residues long. Germline V gene data show CDR1 as SGDLS and CDR2 as YYNGEE. The CDR3 spells CASSVAGAYNEQFF. The CDR3, as DNA: TGTGCCAGCAGCGTAGCGGGGGCCTACAATGAGCAGTTCTTC.

The table lists this clone with a count of one. The gene calls are TRBV19 and TRBJ2-1; 7 bases are a match to TRBD1. The junction had 9 bases not matched to a gene; V was cut back by 4 bases and J by 3 bases. CDR3 size: 16 residues. Per the germline V gene, CDR1 is LNHDA and CDR2 is SQIVND (reference sequence). CDR3 sequence: CASSTNDRVDYNEQFF. In DNA, the CDR3 is TGTGCCAGTAGTACGAACGACAGGGTGGACTACAATGAGCAGTTCTTC.

The CDR3 loop is CASSLVWSETGAYEQYF. CDR3 coding DNA: TGCGCCAGCAGCTTGGTCTGGTCCGAGACAGGGGCGTACGAGCAGTACTTC. The rearrangement joins TRBV5-1 to TRBJ2-7, with 8 bases that match TRBD1. CDR1 is SGHRS, CDR2 YFSETQ, per germline. Trimming at V came to 0 bases and at J to 4 bases, leaving 12 bases not matched to a gene. The CDR3 is made up of 17 amino acids.

The chain has TRBV4-1 and TRBJ1-1, with 7 bases fitting TRBD1. V shed 5 bases, J shed 3 bases, and the junction held 6 bases outside the gene matches. The CDR3 covers 14 residues. Germline loops: CDR1 MGHRA, CDR2 YSYEKL. CDR3: CASSDGTAYTEAFF. In DNA form, the CDR3 reads TGCGCCAGCAGCGACGGGACAGCCTACACTGAAGCTTTCTTT.

This clone occurred a few times. The CDR3 DNA is TGTGCCAGCAGCTTAGGACAGGGAAGCTCCTACGAGCAGTACTTC. Translation gives CASSLGQGSSYEQYF. The chain uses TRBV7-6 and TRBJ2-7, with 7 bases identical to TRBD1. The germline gives CDR1 SGHVS, CDR2 FNYEAQ. V dropped 1 base and J dropped 0; count of bases not matched to a gene: 3. CDR3 length equals 15 residues. The variable domain in full, with the rest retrieved from reference TRBV7-6 and TRBJ2-7, is GAGVSQSPRYKVTKRGQDVALRCDPISGHVSLYWYRQALGQGPEFLTYFNYEAQQDKSGLPNDRFSAERPEGSISTLTIQRTEQRDSAMYRCASSLGQGSSYEQYFGPGTRLTVT.

As DNA, the CDR3 is TGCAGCGTTCGCCAGGGGAATCAGCCCCAGCATTTT. Protein product: CSVRQGNQPQHF. The V gene is TRBV29-1, the J gene TRBJ1-5; the D gene is possibly TRBD1 (6 bases). Trimming took off 5 bases at V and 4 bases at J, with 9 bases between the two ends. CDR1 SQVTM and CDR2 ANQGSEA come from the germline V gene. The CDR3 extends over 12 amino acids.

Worth noting for this clone: Germline and junction disagree at one end, which may indicate a read error. This chain uses TRBV7-9 with TRBJ1-1, with 9 bases identical to TRBD1. There are 16 residues in the CDR3. CDR1 and CDR2 from the germline V gene are SEHNR and FQNEAQ (reference sequence). This CDR3 reads CSSSSQGALPNTEAFF. In nucleotides, the CDR3 is TGTTCCAGCAGTTCACAGGGGGCTCTCCCTAACACTGAAGCTTTCTTT.

The chain employs TRBV28 and TRBJ2-3, with 11 bases that match TRBD1. The CDR3 covers 15 residues. Trimming took 5 bases from V and 5 from J; bases not matched to a gene: 6. Germline values: CDR1 MDHEN, CDR2 SYDVKM. This CDR3 is CASSTGQGGLDTQYF. The CDR3 region has the DNA TGTGCCAGCAGTACGGGACAGGGGGGATTAGATACGCAGTATTTT.